This T cell receptor beta chain was identified during a study of cytomegalovirus exposure and HLA in healthy donors. Points from the study as a whole: Previous analysis showed most TCR beta V segments were productive about 87% or about 30% of the time. With later analysis, a missense DCLRE1C variant became linked to TCR beta V- and J-gene trimming.

This CDR3 is 16 amino acids long. Germline CDR1 reads SGHDT; CDR2 reads YYEEEE. With 2 bases removed from V and 2 bases from J, the gap between germline ends came to 16 bases. In the PCR, 60 Vbeta and 13 Jbeta primers were used. Using immunoSEQ multiplex PCR, the repertoire was profiled, and TCRdb retains in-frame clones only, with some absent. The repertoire holds approximately 210,000 clones, with roughly four fifths as singletons. This clone appeared once. Antigen: not known. This TCR was recovered from a young man in good health and CMV-seronegative. Sequenced sample: PBMCs. The rearrangement joins TRBV5-6 to TRBJ2-5; tentative D call: TRBD2 (6 bases). The CDR3 region has the DNA TGTGCCAGCAGCTTTTATCCTAGCGACTTACAAGAGACCCAGTACTTC. It specifies CASSFYPSDLQETQYF.